The clone carrying this TCR beta chain was counted once. Antigen unknown. These data originate in a study of cytomegalovirus exposure and HLA in healthy donors. Study results and limitations: Using the classifier, cytomegalovirus status was reportedly diagnosed with high specificity and sensitivity. A later analysis reportedly found that, within productive TCRs, an Asian-associated ancestry cluster had fewer N-insertions than the mean observed across the approximately 660 donors.

The germline CDR1 and CDR2 sequences are MNHEY and SMNVEV (reference sequence). The CDR3 extends over 14 amino acids. The ends lost 3 bases at V and 6 bases at J; junction bases unmatched: 8. The PCR employed 60 Vbeta primers together with 13 Jbeta primers. The repertoire was sequenced with immunoSEQ multiplex PCR; TCRdb's copy has only in-frame clones and lacks some. The table has approximately 160,000 clones, roughly 80% seen once. The material sequenced was PBMCs. This clonotype originated in a woman aged 45-65 years in good health and CMV-seropositive. This chain links TRBV27 with TRBJ2-7, with 7 bases that match TRBD1. The CDR3 reads CASSFSRGFREQYF. The CDR3 nucleotides read TGTGCCAGCAGTTTCTCCAGGGGGTTTCGCGAGCAGTACTTC.